This is a list of T cell receptor beta chains from one sample in a study of T cells after yellow fever vaccination. One entry per CDR3 protein, called by TCRdb with MiXCR from the 5' RACE reads. The repertoire consists of about 74,000 distinct CDR3 sequences, with roughly 6.9% occurring once and the leading ten covering 30% to 40%. The sequencing used CD8+ T cells sorted from PBMCs, collected less than 6 days after the first yellow fever vaccination. Receptors originate from a man aged 18 to 35 who received the YFV17D yellow fever vaccine. CDR3s include the opening cysteine and the closing phenylalanine or tryptophan. A D gene is named only where the DNA matches it firmly. The size field is filled for only some rows; it gives once, few, many or a size class.

CDR3: CASSYGGYNEQFF
DNA: TGCGCCAGCAGCTATGGGGGCTACAATGAGCAGTTCTTC
V: TRBV5-1
D: NA
size: NA
J: TRBJ2-1

CDR3: CASSLARTGELFF
DNA: TGTGCCAGCAGCTTAGCGCGAACCGGGGAGCTGTTTTTT
V: TRBV7-9
D: NA
size: NA
J: TRBJ2-2

CDR3: CASSQVGGETQYF
DNA: TGCGCCAGCAGCCAAGTTGGGGGAGAGACCCAGTACTTC
V: TRBV4-3
D: NA
size: many
J: TRBJ2-5

CDR3: CAWSADTLETQYF
DNA: TGTGCCTGGAGTGCCGATACCTTGGAGACCCAGTACTTC
V: TRBV30
D: NA
size: NA
J: TRBJ2-5

CDR3: CAMGPGRRHNEQFF
DNA: TGTGCCATGGGCCCCGGGCGACGGCACAATGAGCAGTTCTTC
V: TRBV7-9
D: NA
size: few
J: TRBJ2-1

CDR3: CASRERQDYTDTQYF
DNA: TGTGCCAGCAGGGAGCGACAGGACTACACAGATACGCAGTATTTT
V: TRBV6-1
D: NA
size: many
J: TRBJ2-3

CDR3: CASSPTTEYQETQYF
DNA: TGTGCCAGCAGCCCGACGACAGAGTACCAAGAGACCCAGTACTTC
V: TRBV28
D: NA
size: many
J: TRBJ2-5

CDR3: CASSQGTGTSGGNEQFF
DNA: TGTGCCAGCAGCCAGGGAACCGGGACTAGCGGGGGGAATGAGCAGTTCTTC
V: TRBV3-1
D: TRBD2
size: many
J: TRBJ2-1

CDR3: CASRGGTEAFF
DNA: TGTGCCAGCAGGGGGGGAACTGAAGCTTTCTTT
V: TRBV6-5
D: NA
size: few
J: TRBJ1-1

CDR3: CSVHWAETYNEQFF
DNA: TGCAGCGTTCATTGGGCAGAGACCTACAATGAGCAGTTCTTC
V: TRBV29-1
D: NA
size: NA
J: TRBJ2-1

CDR3: CASSYVGFNGYTF
DNA: TGTGCCAGCAGTTACGTAGGGTTCAATGGCTACACCTTC
V: TRBV6-5
D: NA
size: many
J: TRBJ1-2

CDR3: CASSSPTGTREEKLFF
DNA: TGTGCCAGCAGCTCGCCTACCGGGACAAGAGAAGAAAAACTGTTTTTT
V: TRBV7-9
D: NA
size: many
J: TRBJ1-4

CDR3: CSASDLTGAAYEQYF
DNA: TGCAGTGCTAGTGACCTAACGGGGGCCGCCTACGAGCAGTACTTC
V: TRBV20-1
D: NA
size: many
J: TRBJ2-7

CDR3: CASSFGGTVTDTQYF
DNA: TGTGCCAGCAGCTTCGGGGGGACCGTAACAGATACGCAGTATTTT
V: TRBV7-2
D: TRBD2
size: many
J: TRBJ2-3

CDR3: CSVIVQGTEAFF
DNA: TGCAGTGTCATAGTACAGGGGACTGAAGCTTTCTTT
V: TRBV20-1
D: TRBD1
size: many
J: TRBJ1-1

CDR3: CASSFPLSGANVLTF
DNA: TGCGCCAGCAGCTTTCCCCTATCTGGGGCCAACGTCCTGACTTTC
V: TRBV5-1
D: NA
size: few
J: TRBJ2-6

CDR3: CASSEYHGFPTGELFF
DNA: TGTGCCAGCAGTGAATATCACGGGTTCCCCACCGGGGAGCTGTTTTTT
V: TRBV25-1
D: NA
size: few
J: TRBJ2-2

CDR3: CASSPRALTDTQYF
DNA: TGTGCCAGCAGCCCCCGGGCCCTCACAGATACGCAGTATTTT
V: TRBV7-9
D: NA
size: few
J: TRBJ2-3

CDR3: CASSWEQEAYEQYF
DNA: TGTGCCAGCAGTTGGGAACAGGAGGCCTACGAGCAGTACTTC
V: TRBV6-5
D: NA
size: NA
J: TRBJ2-7

CDR3: CASSALQENTEAFF
DNA: TGTGCCAGCAGTGCCCTACAGGAGAACACTGAAGCTTTCTTT
V: TRBV25-1
D: NA
size: few
J: TRBJ1-1

CDR3: CASSQGLEQFF
DNA: TGTGCCAGCAGCCAAGGACTTGAGCAGTTCTTC
V: TRBV14
D: NA
size: many
J: TRBJ2-1

CDR3: CARSLIGTGNPDTQYF
DNA: TGTGCCCGCAGCTTAATCGGGACAGGGAACCCAGATACGCAGTATTTT
V: TRBV7-3
D: TRBD1
size: NA
J: TRBJ2-3

CDR3: CASWGWPQHF
DNA: TGTGCCAGCTGGGGGTGGCCCCAGCATTTT
V: TRBV18
D: NA
size: many
J: TRBJ1-5

CDR3: CASSIPLTDTQYF
DNA: TGTGCCAGTAGTATCCCCCTCACAGATACGCAGTATTTT
V: TRBV19
D: NA
size: NA
J: TRBJ2-3

CDR3: CASSPSGTSGGEWADTQYF
DNA: TGTGCCAGCAGCCCCTCCGGGACTAGCGGGGGGGAATGGGCAGATACGCAGTATTTT
V: TRBV11-2
D: TRBD2
size: many
J: TRBJ2-3

CDR3: CATSLAGGGNTGELFF
DNA: TGTGCCACTTCACTAGCGGGGGGCGGGAACACCGGGGAGCTGTTTTTT
V: TRBV30
D: TRBD2
size: NA
J: TRBJ2-2

CDR3: CASSAAPVQTRLYTQYF
DNA: TGCGCCAGCAGCGCCGCGCCAGTACAAACTCGGCTGTATACGCAGTATTTT
V: TRBV5-1
D: NA
size: many
J: TRBJ2-3

CDR3: CASSRDRVVDEQFF
DNA: TGTGCCAGTAGCCGGGACAGGGTTGTGGATGAGCAGTTCTTC
V: TRBV19
D: TRBD1
size: many
J: TRBJ2-1

CDR3: CASSLRTGPTNEKLFF
DNA: TGTGCCAGCAGCCTCCGGACAGGCCCAACTAATGAAAAACTGTTTTTT
V: TRBV7-6
D: TRBD1
size: many
J: TRBJ1-4

CDR3: CASSAGTGATGELFF
DNA: TGTGCCAGCAGCGCCGGGACAGGGGCCACCGGGGAGCTGTTTTTT
V: TRBV2
D: TRBD1
size: few
J: TRBJ2-2

CDR3: CASSARDRGGYTF
DNA: TGTGCCAGCAGTGCAAGGGACAGGGGCGGCTACACCTTC
V: TRBV6-1
D: TRBD1
size: few
J: TRBJ1-2

CDR3: CASSVDVPGSYNTEAFF
DNA: TGTGCCAGCAGCGTAGACGTCCCGGGTTCATATAACACTGAAGCTTTCTTT
V: TRBV9
D: NA
size: NA
J: TRBJ1-1

CDR3: CASSPKAYVVAGKETQYF
DNA: TGTGCCAGCTCACCGAAGGCCTACGTGGTAGCGGGGAAAGAGACCCAGTACTTC
V: TRBV18
D: TRBD2
size: medium-sized
J: TRBJ2-5

CDR3: CASSQDISRGVYGGEQYF
DNA: TGCGCCAGCAGCCAAGATATAAGTAGGGGGGTCTACGGAGGAGAGCAGTACTTC
V: TRBV4-3
D: NA
size: NA
J: TRBJ2-7

CDR3: CASSMWDYPHEQYF
DNA: TGTGCCAGTAGTATGTGGGACTACCCGCACGAGCAGTACTTC
V: TRBV19
D: TRBD2
size: few
J: TRBJ2-7

CDR3: CASRPTGNYGYTF
DNA: TGTGCCAGCAGGCCCACAGGCAACTATGGCTACACCTTC
V: TRBV27
D: NA
size: many
J: TRBJ1-2

CDR3: CASSQDGLAGGPSTDTQYF
DNA: TGCGCCAGCAGCCAAGATGGACTAGCGGGGGGGCCGAGCACAGATACGCAGTATTTT
V: TRBV4-3
D: TRBD2
size: NA
J: TRBJ2-3

CDR3: CSVEQGYSTDTQYF
DNA: TGCAGCGTCGAACAGGGGTATAGCACAGATACGCAGTATTTT
V: TRBV29-1
D: TRBD1
size: NA
J: TRBJ2-3

CDR3: CASSSGADTQYF
DNA: TGCGCCAGCAGCTCAGGGGCAGATACGCAGTATTTT
V: TRBV5-1
D: NA
size: many
J: TRBJ2-3

CDR3: CASSIGINQPQHF
DNA: TGTGCCAGTAGTATAGGGATTAACCAGCCCCAGCATTTT
V: TRBV19
D: NA
size: NA
J: TRBJ1-5